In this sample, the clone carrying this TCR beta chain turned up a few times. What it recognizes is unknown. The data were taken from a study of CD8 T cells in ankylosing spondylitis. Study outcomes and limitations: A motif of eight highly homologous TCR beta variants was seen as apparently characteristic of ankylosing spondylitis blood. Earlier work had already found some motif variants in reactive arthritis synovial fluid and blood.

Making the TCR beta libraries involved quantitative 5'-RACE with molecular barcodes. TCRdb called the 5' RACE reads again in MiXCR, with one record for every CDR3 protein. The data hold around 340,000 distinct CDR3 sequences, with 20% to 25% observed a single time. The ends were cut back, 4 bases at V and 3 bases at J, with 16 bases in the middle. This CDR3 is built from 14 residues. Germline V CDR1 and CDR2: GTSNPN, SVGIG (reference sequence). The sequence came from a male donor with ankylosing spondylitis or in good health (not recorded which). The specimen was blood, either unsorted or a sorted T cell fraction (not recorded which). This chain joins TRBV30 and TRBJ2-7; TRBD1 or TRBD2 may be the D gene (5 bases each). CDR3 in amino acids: CAWTLGDPFYEQYF. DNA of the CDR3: TGTGCCTGGACCCTGGGGGACCCCTTCTACGAGCAGTACTTC.